This TCR beta chain comes out of a study of blood T cell repertoires in COVID-19. For the study at large: Sources were T cells, B-cell-depleted T cells, or PBMCs; the material itself was cDNA or gDNA.

The CDR3 is 16 amino acids. In germline, CDR1 is SGHTA, CDR2 FQGTGA. V lost 2 bases, J lost 1 base, and 7 bases stayed unmatched. Per the study methods: Nucleated cell number was recorded as an estimate derived from reference gene primer amplification. Libraries were prepared by immunoSEQ multiplex PCR; TCRdb keeps only in-frame clonotypes and omits some of them. That table gives V, J and clone size, and the DNA gave D and trimming. The repertoire has hundreds of thousands of clones, 80% to 90% of them found once; the top ten carry more than 0.95%. Sequenced: peripheral blood. The chain uses TRBV7-3 and TRBJ1-1, with 7 bases identical to TRBD1. This TCR came from a man aged 35-49 years with acute or convalescent COVID-19. For the CDR3, the DNA is TGTGCCAGCAGCTTACTCCGACAGGGCCGGAACACTGAAGCTTTCTTT. As protein: CASSLLRQGRNTEAFF.